A selection of T cell receptor beta chains follows, all from one sample in a study of T cell responses to AZD1222 COVID-19 vaccine. The method was immunoSEQ multiplex PCR; TCRdb's version includes in-frame clones alone and lacks a portion of them. The sample lists roughly 200,000 clones; more than 85% were seen once. Sequencing was performed on peripheral blood, taken 28 days after the second AZD1222 dose. The receptors were gathered from an adult who received the AZD1222 COVID-19 vaccine. CDR3s include the opening cysteine and the closing phenylalanine or tryptophan. A D gene is named only where the DNA matches it firmly. A clone size is listed for some rows: how often the clone was seen (once, few, many), or a class if it is expanded.

>TRBV29-1|TRBD1|-|TRBJ1-2
CSAATQGDFGDGYTF
TGCAGCGCCGCTACCCAGGGGGATTTTGGCGATGGCTACACCTTC
>TRBV28|TRBD1|-|TRBJ2-1
CASSFPTGEVGNEQFF
TGTGCCAGCAGTTTTCCGACAGGGGAAGTTGGCAATGAGCAGTTCTTC
>TRBV18|-|-|TRBJ1-2
CASSRGEEGGYTF
TGTGCCAGCTCACGCGGAGAGGAAGGAGGCTACACCTTC
>TRBV5-1|TRBD1|-|TRBJ1-1
CASSPDRVEGAFF
TGCGCCAGCAGCCCGGACAGGGTCGAGGGAGCTTTCTTT
>TRBV19|-|-|TRBJ2-3
CASSITGGSDTQYF
TGTGCCAGTAGTATTACAGGAGGATCAGATACGCAGTATTTT
>TRBV28|-|-|TRBJ2-1
CASSSGGRQFF
TGTGCCAGCAGCTCCGGGGGTCGGCAGTTCTTC
>TRBV25-1|-|-|TRBJ1-4
CASRGLTNEKLFF
TGTGCCAGCAGGGGGCTTACTAATGAAAAACTGTTTTTT
>TRBV10-3|TRBD2|-|TRBJ2-7
CAISVSGASSYEQYF
TGTGCCATCAGTGTTAGCGGGGCGAGCTCCTACGAGCAGTACTTC
>TRBV7-9|-|-|TRBJ1-4
CASSFERINEKLFF
TGTGCCAGCAGCTTTGAACGGATTAATGAAAAACTGTTTTTT
>TRBV5-1|-|-|TRBJ2-3
CASSLAGTSTDTQYF
TGCGCCAGCAGCTTGGCCGGAACCAGCACAGATACGCAGTATTTT
>TRBV11-3|-|-|TRBJ2-2
CASSFRTGELFF
TGTGCCAGCAGCTTTCGCACCGGGGAGCTGTTTTTT
>TRBV5-1|-|-|TRBJ2-3
CASSSSGGATQYF
TGCGCCAGCAGCTCATCGGGCGGAGCAACGCAGTATTTT
>TRBV5-4|-|-|TRBJ2-5
CASSQGGGKVETQYF
TGTGCCAGCAGCCAGGGCGGAGGGAAGGTGGAGACCCAGTACTTC
>TRBV20-1|TRBD2|-|TRBJ2-1
CSASTSGRYLLF
TGCAGTGCTAGTACTAGCGGGAGGTATTTGCTCTTC
>TRBV30|TRBD2|-|TRBJ2-1
CAWSRDRTSGSHPNEQFF
TGTGCCTGGAGTAGGGATAGAACTAGCGGGAGTCATCCCAATGAGCAGTTCTTC
>TRBV11-3|-|few|TRBJ1-1
CASSLLADTEAFF
TGTGCCAGCAGCTTACTGGCAGACACTGAAGCTTTCTTT
>TRBV28|-|-|TRBJ1-6
CASSLDTTGSYNSPLHF
TGTGCCAGCAGCCTCGACACTACAGGGAGCTATAATTCACCCCTCCACTTT
>TRBV15|TRBD2|-|TRBJ2-7
CATSRPGLVGEQYF
TGTGCCACCAGCAGGCCCGGACTAGTCGGAGAGCAGTACTTC
>TRBV6-5|-|-|TRBJ2-1
CASSYGLEDNEQFF
TGTGCCAGCAGTTATGGACTCGAGGACAATGAGCAGTTCTTC
>TRBV24-1|TRBD1|-|TRBJ2-7
CATSDPGTGDYEQYF
TGTGCCACCAGTGATCCGGGGACAGGGGACTACGAGCAGTACTTC
>TRBV2|-|-|TRBJ1-1
CASVRFGGTEAFF
TGTGCCAGCGTCCGTTTCGGCGGCACTGAAGCTTTCTTT
>TRBV29-1|-|-|TRBJ1-1
CSATGQVGTEAFF
TGCAGCGCTACAGGGCAGGTCGGCACTGAAGCTTTCTTT
>TRBV7-6|-|-|TRBJ1-1
CASSLTENTEAFF
TGTGCCAGCAGCTTAACGGAGAACACTGAAGCTTTCTTT
>TRBV7-8|-|-|TRBJ1-1
CASSLVEGITEAFF
TGTGCCAGCAGCTTAGTTGAGGGTATCACTGAAGCTTTCTTT
>TRBV11-2|TRBD1|-|TRBJ2-7
CASSSTGPYEQYF
TGTGCCAGCAGCTCGACAGGGCCGTACGAGCAGTACTTC
>TRBV13|-|few|TRBJ2-4
CASSLGRGTRSLLAKNIQYF
TGTGCCAGCAGCTTAGGACGCGGGACAAGGAGCCTTCTAGCCAAAAACATTCAGTACTTC
>TRBV10-2|TRBD1|-|TRBJ2-2
CASRDRAGELFF
TGCGCCAGCAGGGACAGGGCCGGGGAGCTGTTTTTT
>TRBV6-4|-|-|TRBJ2-1
CASSDSPWSSYNEQFF
TGTGCCAGCAGTGACTCCCCCTGGAGCTCCTACAATGAGCAGTTCTTC
>TRBV7-3|-|-|TRBJ1-5
CASSLTDSQPQHF
TGTGCCAGCAGCCTCACAGACAGTCAGCCCCAGCATTTT
>TRBV7-2|-|-|TRBJ1-2
CASSPAGGYTF
TGTGCCAGCAGCCCGGCGGGGGGCTACACCTTC
>TRBV6-4|TRBD1|-|TRBJ1-2
CASSEVQGAPYGYTF
TGTGCCAGCAGTGAAGTGCAGGGGGCCCCATATGGCTACACCTTC
>TRBV28|TRBD1|-|TRBJ1-2
CASRLTGAGYTF
TGTGCCAGCAGGCTGACAGGGGCCGGCTACACCTTC
>TRBV12-5|-|-|TRBJ1-2
CASGLTGDYGYTF
TGTGCTAGTGGTCTGACAGGCGACTATGGCTACACCTTC
>TRBV28|-|-|TRBJ1-2
CASSQGEYGYTF
TGTGCCAGCTCCCAGGGTGAATATGGCTACACCTTC
>TRBV10-3|TRBD1|-|TRBJ2-3
CATGTVGADTQYF
TGTGCCACCGGGACAGTAGGTGCAGATACGCAGTATTTT
>TRBV5-1|TRBD1|once|TRBJ2-5
CASSLGRGQGEETQYF
TGCGCCAGCAGCTTGGGTCGGGGACAGGGGGAGGAGACCCAGTACTTC
>TRBV5-4|-|once|TRBJ1-2
CASSDARGLGNYGYTF
TGTGCCAGCAGCGACGCCCGGGGTCTAGGTAACTATGGCTACACCTTC